This T cell receptor (beta chain) was found in a study of T cells after yellow fever vaccination. Findings of the study overall: Post-booster repertoires contained most primary-vaccination clones again (about 95% CD4, about 90% CD8).

This clonotype was counted many times. Antigen unknown. The CDR3 contains 14 residues. The V end lost 8 bases, the J end lost 3 bases, and 14 bases lay between the germline ends. CDR1 SEHNR and CDR2 FQNEAQ come from the germline V gene (reference sequence). Each CDR3 protein gets one entry after TCRdb re-called the 5' RACE reads with MiXCR. This sample yields 110,000 to 150,000 distinct CDR3 sequences, of which just over 6.5% are seen a single time; about 0.61% belongs to the top ten. Sequencing used CD4+ T cells sorted from PBMCs, obtained 10 days after the yellow fever booster vaccination. The rearrangement links TRBV7-9 to TRBJ2-1; D may be TRBD1 or TRBD2 (5 bases each). The TCR originated in a man under 40 who received the YFV17D yellow fever vaccine. The CDR3 DNA follows: TGTGCCAGCCAGGTGATGGGGGTCTACAATGAGCAGTTCTTC. Translation gives CASQVMGVYNEQFF.